This TCR beta chain was obtained from a study of cytomegalovirus exposure and HLA in healthy donors (dated by TCRdb to 2016 to 2017). Broadly, across the study: An earlier analysis of several hundred of the donors reported roughly 300 Gb of sequence data and more than 90 million unique TCR beta sequences from 150 million to 200 million T cells. Roughly five DR-DQ haplotypes were handled as single units for association and clustering because linkage in the cohort was strong. In addition to the first cohort of 500 to 850 subjects, a separate validation cohort of 120 different subjects was used. The study used immunosequencing to profile the T cell repertoires of approximately 630 subjects and linked those repertoires to cytomegalovirus serostatus. About 310 gigabases of sequencing data and 70 million to 100 million unique TCR sequences were included in an early release covering roughly 600 HLA-typed donors. Among over 350 genotyped donors of the cohort, an average of roughly 240,000 unique TCR beta nucleotide sequences were sequenced per donor, approximately 20% of them non-productive. The study aimed to test whether signatures of past pathogen exposure could be identified by cataloging public T cell receptors. In a later genetic analysis, genome-wide SNP genotypes for about 55% of the roughly 700 donors were used, and that subset was treated as a discovery cohort. HLA typing included class I and class II loci at four-digit resolution. Every repertoire in the discovery cohort had been generated on one and the same sequencing platform. Donor age, sex, ethnicity and CMV serostatus were compiled together with the repertoire data. Among the approximately 430 genotyped donors, 81% belonged to the genetic ancestry cluster associated with self-reported Caucasian donors. A later analysis re-examined previously published TCR beta repertoires from just over 650 donors and added high-resolution HLA genotyping to investigate patterns of TCR occurrence. The number of typed donors differed by locus: about 629-640 for A, B, C, DRB1 and DQB1; approximately 530 for DQA1; some 610 for DPA1; and around 470 for DPB1. In the later analysis, no new phenotypic data were used to find candidate immune exposures; instead, reliance was placed on TCR beta sequences and their occurrence across donors. An earlier analysis of roughly 600 of the donors used high-throughput TCR beta sequencing to judge whether each TCR beta V gene segment behaved as functional or pseudogenic. The study combined high-throughput TCR immunosequencing, statistical association of individual TCRs with disease status, and machine learning to predict cytomegalovirus infection status.

What the work shows at the level of the full study, not this receptor alone: Across donors, most TCR sequences were observed very rarely, whereas some public TCRs were present in many individuals. Broadly in line with IMGT annotations, most TCR beta V segments showed up in productive rearrangements about 90% or about 30% of the time in an earlier analysis of 450 to 750 of the donors. An association between a missense DCLRE1C variant and V-gene and J-gene trimming of TCR beta chains was found in a later genetic analysis and replicated in an independent cohort. Cytomegalovirus status was reported to be diagnosed by the classifier with high specificity and sensitivity in both the original and validation cohorts. A further reported finding was that TCR beta sequences accurately predicted the HLA-A and HLA-B alleles for most subjects in the first cohort. CMV serostatus was the only immune exposure information available for the cohort. Several of the top co-occurrence clusters appeared to be linked to parvovirus B19, influenza, CMV and Epstein-Barr virus, according to a later analysis. This cohort had only TCR beta chains sequenced, and the lack of alpha or paired-chain data limited which features could be detected. In a later analysis, HLA-associated TCR beta chains were found to be more clonally expanded and to have lower generation probabilities than equally common non-associated chains. In vitro tests confirmed that a few of the cytomegalovirus-associated TCR beta chains recognize cytomegalovirus antigens. Correlated functional status among segregating V segments might reflect linkage disequilibrium, but an unknown experimental factor could not be ruled out. In the study, 150 to 200 TCR beta chains were listed as associated with cytomegalovirus. Because some donors lacked HLA typing at each locus, the association tests relied only on the typed subset. The 87-base-pair reads could not distinguish some IMGT-functional V segments, including TRBV6-2 and TRBV6-3, so those segments were excluded. Presence/absence analyses assumed roughly uniform sequencing depth across donors, an assumption that may not hold. At a false discovery rate of 0.05, a later analysis linked approximately 18,000 TCR beta sequences to specific HLA alleles. In a later analysis, most CMV-associated TCR beta chains were found to appear HLA-restricted, with HLA associations seemingly driven largely by CMV exposure. In a later genetic analysis, fewer N-insertions in productive TCRs were reported among donors in an Asian-associated ancestry cluster than the roughly 670-donor mean. The sequencing pipeline was judged likely to have produced a cluster of highly shared sequence variants as a technical artifact. When HLA alleles, especially DR and DQ, strongly co-occurred, attributing TCR associations to individual alleles was difficult. According to a later analysis, TCR association rates differed among HLA loci, with DRB1 alleles showing the most associated TCRs and HLA-C alleles showing the fewest. Because counts were too low, roughly 17 rarely observed V segments, including chromosome 9 orphons, were left out of the earlier analysis of over 550 of the donors. According to the authors, the approach could potentially be generalized to other disease states and immunological phenotypes.

The library was prepared using the immunoSEQ multiplex PCR assay. The multiplex PCR relied on a mix of 60 forward primers for TCR Vbeta segments and 13 reverse primers for TCR Jbeta segments. A multiplex PCR assay on genomic DNA amplified the CDR3 region of rearranged TCR beta genes. On the Illumina HiSeq System, the amplified TCR beta libraries were sequenced as 87-base-pair reads. Turning to the authors' computational methods: A later analysis counted some 74 million unique TCR beta chains across the 600 to 850 repertoires, and around 9.9 million of these chains were shared by at least two donors. To remove PCR and sequencing errors, raw reads were error-corrected and collapsed into unique sequences using a nearest-neighbor algorithm that merged closely related sequences. V, D and J gene segments were assigned by aligning CDR3 sequences to IMGT reference sequences. For a sequence to be retained, a match of at least six nucleotides was required to both a V gene segment and a J gene segment. A rearrangement counted as productive if the CDR3 had no stop codons and remained in frame with V and J, and every other rearrangement counted as non-productive. Following IMGT convention, CDR3 was defined as the stretch from the second conserved V-encoded cysteine up to the conserved J-encoded phenylalanine. The earlier analysis of more than 450 of the donors excluded sequences that lacked an unambiguous match to a single V gene segment. An earlier analysis of over 450 of the donors classified V segments as functional when productive rearrangements were above 56.7% and as segregating when the standard deviation between donors was above 5%. A statistical classification framework was developed to diagnose cytomegalovirus status using the catalog of TCR beta chain sequences. In a later analysis, V and J genes were assigned by comparing TCR nucleotide sequences against IMGT/GENE-DB human TR gene sequences. The TCRdist pipeline was used in a later analysis to assign CDR3 sequences and most-parsimonious VDJ recombination scenarios. A later analysis defined each TCR beta chain by its CDR3 amino acid sequence plus V-gene family, and excluded reads lacking a unique V-gene family. A later analysis removed 550 to 700 highly shared, low-generation-probability nucleotide sequences to deal with suspected cross-contamination and a sequencing artifact. In a later analysis, a clonal expansion index for each public chain was calculated from normalized within-repertoire ranks of inferred template counts. In a later analysis, generation probabilities were computed with a VDJ recombination model fitted to out-of-frame rearrangements, and the resulting probabilities were checked against IGoR. In a later analysis, TCR-TCR, TCR-HLA and TCR-CMV co-occurrence was scored with hypergeometric tests, and a repertoire-size bias correction was applied to TCR pairs. False discovery rates were estimated in a later analysis by permuting HLA or CMV assignments 20 times. A later analysis grouped co-occurring TCRs with DBSCAN, adding TCRdist sequence similarity when clustering within HLA-allele-positive subsets. Co-occurrence clustering excluded repertoires with fewer than 30,000 or more than 120,000 public chains, plus five with anomalous nucleotide sharing. Sourced from immuneACCESS, this table was stored by TCRdb with only in-frame sequences that have V and J called. A share of the clones is absent; for the studies checked, an unresolved V gene accounts for under half, and the remainder has no known explanation. From that table come the V and J calls and clone size; the DNA was used to work out D and trimming. The sample table contains about 76,000 clones; only one count was recorded for roughly 79% of them. In total, the top ten clones hold 1.5% to 2% of the sample.

A remark on this clone: What this receptor recognizes is not known. No clone much larger than this one lies a single base away; base qualities are absent.

The cohort was made up of 666 healthy bone marrow donors. Cohort members were all nominally healthy when sampled, although unrecorded immune exposures were likely present. The donor was CMV seronegative and belonged to the group of 352 seronegative cohort members. Each donor provided a peripheral blood sample, and peripheral blood mononuclear cells were used for TCR beta sequencing. The Qiagen DNeasy Blood Extraction Kit was used to extract genomic DNA from the blood cell samples. The cysteine opens and the phenylalanine closes a CDR3 of 16 amino acids. Here the CDR3 DNA is all that survives: 48 bases in frame from base 1. The germline V gene gives CDR1 as SGDLS and CDR2 as YYNGEE. Relative to germline, V is missing 0 bases and J is missing 4 bases, with 7 bases of the junction outside any gene match.

Recombination linked TRBV9 to TRBJ1-2; 9 middle bases align to TRBD1. The specimen was PBMCs. This sequence was found in a woman aged 25 to 39 in good health and CMV-seronegative. The DNA is TGTGCCAGCAGCGTAGCTTTTACAGGGGGCTCCTATGGCTACACCTTC. It is translated as CASSVAFTGGSYGYTF.